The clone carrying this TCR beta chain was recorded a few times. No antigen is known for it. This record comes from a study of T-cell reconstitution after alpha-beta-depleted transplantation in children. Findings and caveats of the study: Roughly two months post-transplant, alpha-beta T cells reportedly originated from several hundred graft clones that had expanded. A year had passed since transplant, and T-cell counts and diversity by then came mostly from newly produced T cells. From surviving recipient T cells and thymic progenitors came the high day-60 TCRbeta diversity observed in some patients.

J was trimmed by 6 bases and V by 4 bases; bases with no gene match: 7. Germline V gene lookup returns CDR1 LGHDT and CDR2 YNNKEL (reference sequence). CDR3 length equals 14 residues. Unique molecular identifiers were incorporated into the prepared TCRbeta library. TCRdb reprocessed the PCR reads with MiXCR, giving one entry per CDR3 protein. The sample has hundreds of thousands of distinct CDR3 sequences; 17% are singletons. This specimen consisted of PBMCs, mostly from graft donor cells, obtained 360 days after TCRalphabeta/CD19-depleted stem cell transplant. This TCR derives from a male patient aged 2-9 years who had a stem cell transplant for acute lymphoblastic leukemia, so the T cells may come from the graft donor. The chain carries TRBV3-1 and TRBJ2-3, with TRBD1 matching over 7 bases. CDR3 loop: CASSPRGRTDTQYF. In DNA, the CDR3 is TGTGCCAGCAGCCCTAGGGGGCGAACGGATACGCAGTATTTT.